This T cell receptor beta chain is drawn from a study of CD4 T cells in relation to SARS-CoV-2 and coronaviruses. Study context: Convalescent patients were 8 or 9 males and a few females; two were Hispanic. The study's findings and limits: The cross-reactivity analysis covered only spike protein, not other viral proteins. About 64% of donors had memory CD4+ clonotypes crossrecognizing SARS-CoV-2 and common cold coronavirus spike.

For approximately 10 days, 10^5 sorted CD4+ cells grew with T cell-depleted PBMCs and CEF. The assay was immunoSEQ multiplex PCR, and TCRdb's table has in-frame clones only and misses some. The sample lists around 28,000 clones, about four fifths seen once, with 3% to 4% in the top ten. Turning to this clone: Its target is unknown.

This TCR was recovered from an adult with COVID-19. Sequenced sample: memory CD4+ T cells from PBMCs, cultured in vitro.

CDR3 sequence (DNA): TGTGCCACCAGCAGAGTAGGGCAGGGGTTTAGTCGGGAGGGCCTGACAGGCGGGGAGCTGTTTTTT. Translation: CATSRVGQGFSREGLTGGELFF. J is TRBJ2-2 and V is TRBV15; 8 bases fit TRBD2. The CDR3 loop spans 22 amino acids. Per the germline V gene, CDR1 is LNHNV and CDR2 is YYDKDF (reference sequence). With 1 base clipped from V and 7 bases from J, the junction kept 26 bases outside the gene matches.